This T cell receptor (beta chain) was obtained from a study of cytomegalovirus exposure and HLA in healthy donors. Whole-study context: There were 350 to 450 genotyped donors. Of these, 75% to 90% fell in the genetic ancestry cluster associated with self-reported Caucasian donors. The study, taken as a whole, reports: Some TCR beta chains (more than 150 of them) were listed as cytomegalovirus-associated. Among TCR beta chains of equal frequency, HLA-associated ones were more clonally expanded in a later analysis.

This clone was observed a few times. Its antigen is as yet unknown. The CDR3 consists of 13 residues. V lost 4 bases to trimming and J lost 4 bases, with 11 bases between them. Germline lookup yields CDR1 SGHRS and CDR2 YFSETQ. PCR involved 60 Vbeta and 13 Jbeta primers. Method: immunoSEQ multiplex PCR; TCRdb's copy keeps in-frame clones and lacks some. The table includes over 100,000 clones, 73% detected once. Despite likely unrecorded immune exposures, the donors were nominally healthy at the time of sampling. The receptor was derived from a man aged 35-49 years in good health and CMV-seronegative. Specimen: PBMCs. The chain recombines TRBV5-1 with TRBJ1-1, with D possibly matching TRBD1 (6 bases). CDR3 region: CASSGTGFTEAFF. The CDR3 nucleotides read TGCGCCAGCAGCGGAACAGGGTTCACTGAAGCTTTCTTT.